This record covers a single T cell receptor (beta chain). This CDR3 is built from 15 residues. Trimming removed 4 bases from V and 8 bases from J; junction bases left unmatched: 10. Germline-derived CDR1 and CDR2 are LNHDA and SQIVND (reference sequence). These data are taken from a study of technical replicates of blood from a few donors. Repertoires were generated with immunoSEQ multiplex PCR, while TCRdb's copy carries only in-frame clones and drops some. This table holds approximately 100,000 clones, 90% to 97% found once. The sequence came from a human donor in good health. Material: T cells isolated from PBMCs. This chain uses TRBV19 with TRBJ1-5; 8 bases align to TRBD1. The CDR3 DNA reads TGTGCCAGTAGTAACTTAGGACAGGGTGAGAAGCCCCAGCATTTT. This sequence encodes CASSNLGQGEKPQHF.